Sequencing of this T cell receptor (beta chain) was carried out in a study of blood T cells in healthy people across ages. This clonotype was counted ten times or more. The target antigen is unknown. Study-wide results and limits: Per million T cells, TCR beta diversity dropped about linearly as age rose.

Donors were systemically healthy Caucasian individuals from Russia aged about 6 to 95 years. PBMCs, at least 7 million per sample, were isolated. Primers used in a second PCR of roughly 6 to 12 cycles were a sample-barcoded 5' primer and a J-beta primer mix. TCRdb ran MiXCR on the 5' RACE reads and lists one entry per CDR3 protein. This sample has some 640,000 distinct CDR3 sequences, with 25% to 35% found just once. V gave up 10 bases and J gave up 2 bases, with 12 bases separating them. The CDR3 is 13 residues long. Looked up from germline, CDR1 is KGHDR and CDR2 is SFDVKD. J is TRBJ2-3 and V is TRBV24-1; possible D gene TRBD2, 6 bases. The sequencing input was blood. The receptor was derived from a woman over 75 in good health. In DNA form, the CDR3 reads TGTGCCACTAGCGGAGGACTCACAGATACGCAGTATTTT. It codes for CATSGGLTDTQYF.